The source of this TCR beta chain is a study of vaccination and CD4 T cells after COVID-19. About the research overall: Six men and four women formed the convalescents, two being Hispanic. Post-COVID draws followed diagnosis by a median approximately 100 days (range 35 to 161).

With the Oncomine TCR Beta short-read assay, DNA from cultured CD4+ T cells was sequenced. In this case, cultured CD4+ T cells provided the extracted genomic DNA. TCRdb re-called the PCR reads through MiXCR, storing one row per CDR3 protein. Among more than 9,000 distinct CDR3 sequences, around 40% were seen once, and the ten largest hold 20% to 30%. Comment on this clonotype: Its antigen remains unknown.

The CDR3 sequence is 13 residues long. Germline lookup yields CDR1 MGHRA and CDR2 YSYEKL. Trimming removed 8 bases at V and 7 bases at J, with 17 bases between. Described treatment: 10-day PBMC culture with coronavirus spike peptide pools or control peptides (ViraFEST assay). Half of the medium was exchanged for fresh IL-2 medium, first on day 3 and then on day 7. The clonotype was recovered from a human donor with COVID-19. The chain is built from TRBV4-1 and TRBJ1-2; D gene unclear. Sequencing input: cultured CD4+ T cells from blood. CDR3 sequence (DNA): TGCGCCAGCCGACCTGACCGATATGGTGGCTACACCTTC. Translating gives CASRPDRYGGYTF.